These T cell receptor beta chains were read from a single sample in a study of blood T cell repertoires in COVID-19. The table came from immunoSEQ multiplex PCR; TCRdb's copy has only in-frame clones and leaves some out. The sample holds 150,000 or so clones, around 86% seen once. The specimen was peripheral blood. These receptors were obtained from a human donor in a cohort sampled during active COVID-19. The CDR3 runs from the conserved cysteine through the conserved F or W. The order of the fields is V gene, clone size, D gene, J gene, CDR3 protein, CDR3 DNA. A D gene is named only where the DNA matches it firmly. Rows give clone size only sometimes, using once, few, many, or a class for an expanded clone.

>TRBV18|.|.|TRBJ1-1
CASSPPHTGHTEAFF
TGTGCCAGCTCACCACCTCATACTGGGCACACTGAAGCTTTCTTT
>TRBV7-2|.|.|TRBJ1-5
CASSLGLGFGSQPQHF
TGTGCCAGCAGCTTAGGGTTGGGGTTTGGGAGTCAGCCCCAGCATTTT
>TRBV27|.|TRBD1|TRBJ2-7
CASRPGQGSYEQYF
TGTGCCAGCAGACCGGGACAGGGGTCCTACGAGCAGTACTTC
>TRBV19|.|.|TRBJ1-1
CASGGSYTEAFF
TGTGCCAGTGGTGGCTCGTACACTGAAGCTTTCTTT
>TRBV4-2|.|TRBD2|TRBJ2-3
CASSQDTGTSGSLADTQYF
TGTGCCAGCAGCCAAGATACCGGGACTAGCGGGAGCCTGGCAGATACGCAGTATTTT
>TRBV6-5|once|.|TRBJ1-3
CASSYSATGNTIYF
TGTGCCAGCAGTTACTCGGCGACAGGAAACACCATATATTTT
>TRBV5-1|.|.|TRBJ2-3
CASSLPRGDTDTQYF
TGCGCCAGCAGCTTGCCCAGGGGAGACACAGATACGCAGTATTTT
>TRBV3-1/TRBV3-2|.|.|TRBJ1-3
CASSRGVSSGNTIYF
TGTGCCAGCAGCCGAGGCGTTAGCTCTGGAAACACCATATATTTT
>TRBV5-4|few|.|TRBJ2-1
CASSSSGTYNEQFF
TGTGCCAGCAGCTCGTCCGGGACTTACAATGAGCAGTTCTTC
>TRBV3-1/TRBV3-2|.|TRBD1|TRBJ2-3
CASSQPTGGADTQYF
TGTGCCAGCAGCCAACCAACAGGGGGAGCAGATACGCAGTATTTT
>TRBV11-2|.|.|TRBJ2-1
CASRPRLDNEQFF
TGTGCCAGCAGACCCCGACTAGACAATGAGCAGTTCTTC
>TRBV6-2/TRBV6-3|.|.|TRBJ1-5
CASSSPRQASNQPQHF
TGTGCCAGCAGTTCCCCCCGACAGGCTAGCAATCAGCCCCAGCATTTT
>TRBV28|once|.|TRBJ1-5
CATDPRGFGNQPQHF
TGTGCCACCGACCCGAGGGGGTTTGGCAATCAGCCCCAGCATTTT
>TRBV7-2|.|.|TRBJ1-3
CASSSTGFSGNTIYF
TGTGCCAGCAGCTCCACAGGGTTCTCCGGAAACACCATATATTTT
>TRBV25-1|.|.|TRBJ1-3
CASSPTGVSGNTIYF
TGTGCCAGCAGTCCAACAGGCGTCTCTGGAAACACCATATATTTT
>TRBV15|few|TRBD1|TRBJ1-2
CATSATTGGRNYGYTF
TGTGCCACCAGCGCAACGACAGGGGGAAGGAACTATGGCTACACCTTC
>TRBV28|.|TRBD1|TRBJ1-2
CASSSTNPPGQGSPYGYTF
TGTGCCAGCAGTTCCACCAACCCGCCGGGACAGGGGTCCCCCTATGGCTACACCTTC
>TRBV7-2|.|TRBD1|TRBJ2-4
CASSFGQGIAIQYF
TGTGCCAGCAGCTTTGGACAGGGGATTGCCATTCAGTACTTC
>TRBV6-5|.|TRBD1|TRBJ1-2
CASAWDRTLSTGYTF
TGTGCCAGCGCCTGGGACAGAACCCTCTCCACGGGCTACACCTTC
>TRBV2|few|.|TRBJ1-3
CASSDGPGGNTIYF
TGTGCCAGCAGTGACGGGCCAGGGGGAAACACCATATATTTT
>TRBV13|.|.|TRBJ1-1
CASSSGGRSNTEAFF
TGTGCCAGCAGCTCCGGAGGGAGATCGAACACTGAAGCTTTCTTT
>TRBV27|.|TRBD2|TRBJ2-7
CASSLGTSGYEQYF
TGTGCCAGCAGTTTGGGGACTAGTGGATACGAGCAGTACTTC
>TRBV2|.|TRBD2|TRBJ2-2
CASSDGLAGVGTGELFF
TGTGCCAGCAGTGACGGGCTAGCGGGAGTGGGCACCGGGGAGCTGTTTTTT
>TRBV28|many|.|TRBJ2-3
CASYSGTGSDTQYF
TGTGCCAGCTATAGCGGGACAGGGTCAGATACGCAGTATTTT
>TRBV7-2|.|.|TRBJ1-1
CASSLPGMNTEAFF
TGTGCCAGCAGCTTACCGGGGATGAACACTGAAGCTTTCTTT
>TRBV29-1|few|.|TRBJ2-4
CSVEDSGGDLNIQYF
TGCAGCGTTGAAGATTCTGGTGGGGACTTAAACATTCAGTACTTC
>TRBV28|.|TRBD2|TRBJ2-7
CASSPLWAGESYF
TGTGCCAGCAGCCCTCTATGGGCGGGGGAATCGTACTTC
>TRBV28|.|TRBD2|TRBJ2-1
CASSLPSGGGGNEQFF
TGTGCCAGCAGCTTGCCTAGCGGGGGAGGAGGGAATGAGCAGTTCTTC
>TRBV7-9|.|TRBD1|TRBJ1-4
CASSHDRDEKLFF
TGTGCCAGCAGCCACGACAGGGATGAAAAACTGTTTTTT
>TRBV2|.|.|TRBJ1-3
CASSEPSGTGNTIYF
TGTGCCAGCAGTGAACCGTCAGGGACTGGAAACACCATATATTTT
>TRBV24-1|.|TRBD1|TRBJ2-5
CATSDPGTVQETQYF
TGTGCCACCAGTGATCCCGGGACAGTCCAAGAGACCCAGTACTTC
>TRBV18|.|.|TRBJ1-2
CASSTGNAANYGYTF
TGTGCCAGCTCAACGGGGAACGCCGCTAACTATGGCTACACCTTC
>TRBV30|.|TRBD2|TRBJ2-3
CASQGTGGWDTQYF
TGTGCCTCTCAAGGAACGGGAGGTTGGGATACGCAGTATTTT
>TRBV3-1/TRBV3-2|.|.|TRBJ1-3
CASSQVPGVGNTIYF
TGTGCCAGCAGCCAAGTACCGGGAGTCGGAAACACCATATATTTT
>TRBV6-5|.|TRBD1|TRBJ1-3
CASSYSTGGGNTIYF
TGTGCCAGCAGTTACTCGACAGGGGGAGGAAACACCATATATTTT
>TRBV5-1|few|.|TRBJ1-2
CAARGGPRTNYGYTF
TGCGCCGCAAGGGGAGGGCCCCGCACAAACTATGGCTACACCTTC
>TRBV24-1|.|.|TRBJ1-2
CATSGDGGRISGYTF
TGTGCCACCAGTGGGGACGGAGGGAGGATTTCAGGCTACACCTTC
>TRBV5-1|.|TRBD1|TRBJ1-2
CASSSLPRQGYGYTF
TGCGCCAGCAGCTCCCTTCCGCGACAGGGCTATGGCTACACCTTC
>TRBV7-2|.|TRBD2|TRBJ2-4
CASSFGGGPSF
TGTGCCAGCAGCTTTGGGGGGGGACCGTCCTTC
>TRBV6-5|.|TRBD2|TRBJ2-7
CASSYTSGSYEQYF
TGTGCCAGCAGTTATACTAGCGGGAGCTACGAGCAGTACTTC
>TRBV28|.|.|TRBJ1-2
CASTRDGTSYGYTF
TGTGCCAGCACGCGCGATGGGACTAGCTATGGCTACACCTTC
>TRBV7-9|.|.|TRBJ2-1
CASSSITASEQFF
TGTGCCAGCAGCTCGATAACCGCGTCGGAGCAGTTCTTC
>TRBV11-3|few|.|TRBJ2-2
CASSPGTNTGELFF
TGTGCCAGCAGCCCTGGGACTAACACCGGGGAGCTGTTTTTT
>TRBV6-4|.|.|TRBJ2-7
CRVHEQYF
TGCAGGGTCCACGAGCAGTACTTC
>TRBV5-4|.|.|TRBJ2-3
CASSLIVAPADTQYF
TGTGCCAGCAGCTTGATTGTAGCGCCGGCAGATACGCAGTATTTT
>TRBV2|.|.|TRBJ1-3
CASSEQGSSGNTIYF
TGTGCCAGCAGTGAACAGGGGAGCTCTGGAAACACCATATATTTT
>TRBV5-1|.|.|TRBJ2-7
CASSLELASYEQYF
TGCGCCAGCAGCTTGGAACTAGCCTCCTACGAGCAGTACTTC
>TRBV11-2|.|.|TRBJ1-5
CASSSGGLGNQPQHF
TGTGCCAGCAGCTCCGGCGGCCTGGGCAATCAGCCCCAGCATTTT
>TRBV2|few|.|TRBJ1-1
CASSQGFDGAFF
TGTGCCAGCAGTCAGGGGTTTGACGGAGCTTTCTTT
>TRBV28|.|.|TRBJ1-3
CASSQARQGRDTIYF
TGTGCCAGCAGTCAAGCACGGCAGGGGAGGGACACCATATATTTT
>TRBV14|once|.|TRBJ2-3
CASSAGRNTQYF
TGTGCCAGCAGCGCAGGCCGGAATACGCAGTATTTT
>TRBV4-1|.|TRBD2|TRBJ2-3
CASSQGREGPTDTQYF
TGCGCCAGCAGCCAAGGTCGGGAGGGCCCTACAGATACGCAGTATTTT
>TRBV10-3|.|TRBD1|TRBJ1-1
CAIRTGDTEAFF
TGTGCCATCAGGACAGGGGACACTGAAGCTTTCTTT
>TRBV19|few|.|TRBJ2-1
CASSLAGPFSYNEQFF
TGTGCCAGTAGTCTAGCAGGGCCCTTCTCCTACAATGAGCAGTTCTTC
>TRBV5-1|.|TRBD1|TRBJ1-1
CASSRDRPELGTEAFF
TGCGCCAGCAGCAGGGACAGGCCCGAGTTGGGCACTGAAGCTTTCTTT
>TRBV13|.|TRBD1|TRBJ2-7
CASSGTGGSYEQYF
TGTGCCAGCAGCGGGACAGGGGGCTCCTACGAGCAGTACTTC
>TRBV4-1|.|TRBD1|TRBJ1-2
CASSPTPTAQGNYGYTF
TGCGCCAGCAGCCCTACCCCGACCGCACAGGGGAACTATGGCTACACCTTC